This TCR beta chain appears in the sequencing data of a study of blood T cell repertoires in COVID-19. Looking at the study overall: Material from acute and convalescent COVID-19 was sourced from the United States, Italy and Spain.

Per the study methods: Reference gene primer amplification gave nucleated cell count estimates. Sequencing was performed with immunoSEQ multiplex PCR; in TCRdb, only in-frame clones are kept and a portion is missing. The V and J calls and clone size are taken from that table; D and trimming were inferred from the DNA. The repertoire holds some 93,000 clones, with roughly 83% as singletons. This clone was seen repeatedly, ten times or more. Sequenced sample: peripheral blood. This clonotype originated in a human donor in a cohort sampled during active COVID-19.

CDR3 DNA: TGTGCCAGCAGTTTTTTACTAGCGGGGGGCTACGAGCAGTACTTC. Its protein product is CASSFLLAGGYEQYF. This rearrangement joins TRBV28 to TRBJ2-7; 12 positions agree with TRBD2. Germline-derived CDR1 and CDR2 are MDHEN and SYDVKM. The V segment lost 3 bases and the J segment 3 bases; nucleotides outside the gene matches: 3. The CDR3 is 15 residues long.